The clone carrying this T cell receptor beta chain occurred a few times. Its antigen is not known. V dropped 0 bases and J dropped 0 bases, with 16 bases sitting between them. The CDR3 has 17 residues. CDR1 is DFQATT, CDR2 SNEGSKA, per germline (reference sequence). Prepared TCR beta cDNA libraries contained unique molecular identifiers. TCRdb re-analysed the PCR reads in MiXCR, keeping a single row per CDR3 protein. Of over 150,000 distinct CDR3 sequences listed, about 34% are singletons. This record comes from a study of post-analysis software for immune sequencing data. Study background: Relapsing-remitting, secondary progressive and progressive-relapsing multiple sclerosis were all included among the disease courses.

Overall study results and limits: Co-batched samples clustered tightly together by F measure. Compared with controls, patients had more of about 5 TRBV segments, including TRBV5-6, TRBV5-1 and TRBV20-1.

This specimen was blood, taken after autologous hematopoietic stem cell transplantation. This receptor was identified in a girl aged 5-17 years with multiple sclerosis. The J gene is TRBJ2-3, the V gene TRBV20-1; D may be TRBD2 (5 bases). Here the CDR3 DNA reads TGCAGTGCTAGAGATAGGGTTTCTAGCAGAAGCACAGATACGCAGTATTTT. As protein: CSARDRVSSRSTDTQYF.